The following is a T cell receptor (beta chain) sequence with its context. Read coverage stops 3 residues before the CDR3 terminus; the germline J gene supplies the remainder. The ends were cut back, 6 bases at V and 5 bases at J, with 13 bases in the middle. The CDR3 runs to 13 residues. Germline assignment: CDR1 SNHLY and CDR2 FYNNEI. MY09/MY11 PCR detected cervical HPV DNA; dot-blot assigned genotypes. The data were obtained in a study of T cells in women clearing cervical HPV infection. The method was immunoSEQ multiplex PCR; TCRdb's version includes in-frame clones alone and lacks a portion of them. The listing records approximately 32,000 clones.

Sequencing was performed on blood buffy coat. The sequence derives from a woman between 18 and 69 years old with a cervical HPV16 infection that either progressed to CIN3+ or cleared (not recorded which). The V and J genes are TRBV2 and TRBJ2-5; D remains unclear. CDR3 DNA (partial): TGTGCCAGCAGCGAGTTAGAAGTTGAGACC. Amino acids: CASSELEVET. The whole CDR3 protein is CASSELEVETQYF.